Listed here are 24 T cell receptor beta chains from one sample, sequenced in a study of blood T cell repertoires in COVID-19. Profiled with immunoSEQ multiplex PCR; TCRdb holds only in-frame clones, not every one. The table shows 70,000 to 100,000 clones, with roughly 90% occurring only once. Sequenced sample: peripheral blood. The source of these receptors is a man aged 45-60 years with COVID-19, enrolled during active disease.

The chain joins TRBV15 to TRBJ1-3, with D possibly TRBD1 on 5 matching bases. The CDR3 contains 16 residues. V was trimmed by 5 bases and J by 2 bases, leaving 16 bases between them. Germline loops: CDR1 LNHNV, CDR2 YYDKDF (reference sequence). CDR3 in amino acids: CATSSKGVRTGNTIYF. CDR3 in DNA: TGTGCCACCAGCTCAAAAGGGGTACGGACTGGAAACACCATATATTTT.

The J gene is TRBJ1-6, the V gene TRBV2, with a tentative D call TRBD1 (5 bases). The germline V gene has CDR1 SNHLY and CDR2 FYNNEI. V was shortened by 3 bases and J by 7 bases, with 13 bases between the two germline ends. The length of the CDR3 is 15 residues. In DNA form, the CDR3 reads TGTGCCAGCAGTGAGCAGACGGGGGTAAATTCACCCCTCCACTTT. As protein: CASSEQTGVNSPLHF.

The V gene is TRBV28, the J gene TRBJ2-2; 8 positions agree with TRBD2. Trimming removed 6 bases from V and 4 bases from J; junction bases left unmatched: 7. This CDR3 has 15 residues. Germline V gene lookup returns CDR1 MDHEN and CDR2 SYDVKM. The CDR3 coding sequence is TGTGCCAGCAGGGTCGGGGGGGCCACCACCGGGGAGCTGTTTTTT. Translation gives CASRVGGATTGELFF.

The chain couples TRBV11-1 to TRBJ2-2; 7 bases align to TRBD1. CDR3 size: 15 residues. Germline CDR1 reads SGHAT; CDR2 reads FQDESV (reference sequence). With 5 bases clipped from V and 5 bases from J, the junction kept 8 bases outside the gene matches. CDR3 region: CASSKLDRRTGELFF. CDR3 DNA sequence: TGTGCCAGCAGCAAGTTGGACAGGCGAACCGGGGAGCTGTTTTTT.

DNA of the CDR3: TGCGCCAGCGGGGAGGGGACAGGGATAGGCGGCTACACCTTC. Translating it yields CASGEGTGIGGYTF. This chain uses TRBV10-2 with TRBJ1-2, with 9 bases identical to TRBD1. The CDR3 has 14 amino acids. With 8 bases clipped from V and 8 bases from J, the junction kept 12 bases outside the gene matches. Germline CDR1 and CDR2: WSHSY and SAAADI.

The chain is built from TRBV9 and TRBJ2-3, with a weak D call TRBD1 (6 bases). In germline, CDR1 is SGDLS, CDR2 YYNGEE. Trimming took 4 bases from V and 1 from J, leaving 19 bases between them. The CDR3 totals 17 residues. Here the CDR3 reads CASSPSGGGPGTDTQYF. CDR3 bases: TGTGCCAGCAGCCCCAGTGGGGGCGGGCCTGGCACAGATACGCAGTATTTT.

The chain carries TRBV12-3 or TRBV12-4 and TRBJ1-1, with D maybe TRBD1 (5 bases). CDR3 size: 12 residues. The germline V and J ends were trimmed by 3 bases and 11 bases, with 13 bases remaining between them. The CDR3 nucleotides are TGTGCCAGCAGTTTGTTCCCGGGGGAGGCTTTCTTT. Protein: CASSLFPGEAFF.

The chain links TRBV9 to TRBJ1-6; TRBD1 aligns across 10 bases. CDR3 length equals 15 residues. The junction had 5 bases not matched to a gene; V was cut back by 4 bases and J by 7 bases. Germline loops: CDR1 SGDLS, CDR2 YYNGEE. Here the CDR3 DNA reads TGTGCCAGCAGCCTCCCGGGACAGGGGAATTCACCCCTCCACTTT. Protein sequence: CASSLPGQGNSPLHF.

The V call is TRBV20-1, the J call TRBJ1-1; D unresolved. This CDR3 comprises 10 residues. Trimming left V 3 bases short and J 8 bases short, with 7 bases between. Germline V CDR1 and CDR2: DFQATT, SNEGSKA (reference sequence). The chain's CDR3 is CSASPMEAFF. In DNA form, the CDR3 reads TGCAGTGCTAGTCCTATGGAAGCTTTCTTT.

The J gene is TRBJ1-1, the V gene TRBV6-5, with D unresolved. V was cut by 5 bases and J by 6 bases, with 7 bases left in between. From germline, CDR1 is MNHEY and CDR2 SVGAGI. This CDR3 comprises 11 residues. This CDR3 is CASSQVPEAFF. The CDR3 DNA is TGTGCCAGCAGTCAGGTCCCTGAAGCTTTCTTT.

The chain uses TRBV28 and TRBJ1-5; 7 bases agree with TRBD1. CDR1 and CDR2 from the germline V gene are MDHEN and SYDVKM. This CDR3 has 17 residues. V lost 5 bases and J lost 7; bases outside the gene matches: 17. The CDR3 DNA is TGTGCCAGCAGTCACCCCTCACAGGGGAGTCCCGGACAGCCCCAGCATTTT. It specifies CASSHPSQGSPGQPQHF.

J is TRBJ2-7 and V is TRBV23-1; 8 bases match TRBD2. TRBV23-1 is an ORF for which the function is uncertain. The CDR3 sequence is 16 residues long. Trimming took 3 bases from V and 5 from J; bases not matched to a gene: 12. CDR3 in DNA: TGCGCCAGCAGTCAGTACCGCCCGGGACTAGGGAACGAGCAGTACTTC. It translates to CASSQYRPGLGNEQYF.

The chain joins TRBV6-5 to TRBJ2-7, with 8 nucleotides matching TRBD1. The CDR3 totals 15 residues. With V trimmed by 6 bases and J by 1 base, 8 bases remained unmatched. CDR1 MNHEY and CDR2 SVGAGI come from the germline V gene. Here the CDR3 DNA reads TGTGCCAGCAGGGTTGGACAGGGAATATCCTACGAGCAGTACTTC. Protein: CASRVGQGISYEQYF.

This sequence joins TRBV14 and TRBJ2-7, with a possible D match to TRBD2 (6 bases). This CDR3 region has 14 residues. The V gene lost 9 bases and the J gene lost 5 bases, with 20 bases spanning the gap. Germline loops: CDR1 SGHDN, CDR2 FVKESK. The CDR3 loop reads CASGGSGLLDEQYF. Here the CDR3 DNA reads TGTGCCAGTGGCGGCTCGGGACTCTTAGACGAGCAGTACTTC.

CDR3 protein: CASKDKSGGVDYEQYF. CDR3 coding DNA: TGTGCCAGCAAGGACAAGTCCGGGGGGGTAGACTACGAGCAGTACTTC. The chain links TRBV2 to TRBJ2-7, with 8 bases lining up with TRBD2. The length of the CDR3 is 16 residues. Germline V lookup: CDR1 SNHLY, CDR2 FYNNEI. J was trimmed by 3 bases and V by 7 bases; bases with no gene match: 14. The full variable domain, in which reference TRBV2 and TRBJ2-7 provide the parts outside the CDR3, is EPEVTQTPSHQVTQMGQEVILRCVPISNHLYFYWYRQILGQKVEFLVSFYNNEISEKSEIFDDQFSVERPDGSNFTLKIRSTKLEDSAMYFCASKDKSGGVDYEQYFGPGTRLTVT.

V and J are TRBV3-1 (or the pseudogene TRBV3-2) and TRBJ2-7; 10 positions agree with TRBD1. This CDR3 has 16 residues. Germline values: CDR1 LGHDT, CDR2 YNNKEL (reference sequence). V was clipped by 2 bases and J by 6 bases; unmatched bases: 10. CDR3 loop: CASSQSRTGGLSEQYF. CDR3 coding DNA: TGTGCCAGCAGCCAAAGTAGGACAGGGGGTCTGTCCGAGCAGTACTTC.

The chain is built from TRBV11-2 and TRBJ1-4, with 7 bases lining up with TRBD1. CDR1 is SGHAT and CDR2 is FQNNGV in the germline V gene. The V and J ends lost 5 bases and 10 bases, in that order; junction bases with no gene match: 10. The CDR3 runs 14 residues. The CDR3 spells CASSLGTDIGKLFF. The CDR3 coding sequence is TGTGCCAGCAGCCTAGGGACAGACATAGGAAAACTGTTTTTT.

The chain is built from TRBV19 and TRBJ1-4; possibly TRBD1 for D (6 bases). Germline V gene sequence: CDR1 LNHDA, CDR2 SQIVND (reference sequence). The CDR3 loop spans 14 amino acids. The germline V and J ends were trimmed by 6 bases and 7 bases, with 15 bases remaining between them. This CDR3 reads CASSLQGQSEKLFF. In nucleotides, the CDR3 is TGTGCCAGTAGCCTACAGGGCCAGAGTGAAAAACTGTTTTTT.

The chain employs TRBV9 and TRBJ2-1, with 10 bases identical to TRBD2. The germline V gene has CDR1 SGDLS and CDR2 YYNGEE. The CDR3 covers 17 residues. V lost 0 bases, J lost 0 bases, and 3 bases stayed unmatched. The CDR3, as DNA: TGTGCCAGCAGCGTAGTAGCGGGGGGCCGCTCCTACAATGAGCAGTTCTTC. This codes for CASSVVAGGRSYNEQFF.

The chain uses TRBV9 and TRBJ2-7; D remains ambiguous. With 2 bases removed from V and 3 bases from J, the gap between germline ends came to 9 bases. The CDR3 is 13 residues long. Germline V gene data show CDR1 as SGDLS and CDR2 as YYNGEE. This CDR3 reads CASSVSVNYEQYF. The CDR3 DNA sequence: TGTGCCAGCAGCGTCTCAGTCAACTACGAGCAGTACTTC.

This chain links TRBV6-1 with TRBJ2-2; D is unresolved. Trimming took off 2 bases at V and 0 bases at J, with 4 bases between the two ends. The CDR3 loop spans 14 amino acids. Germline V gene data show CDR1 as MNHNS and CDR2 as SASEGT. The CDR3 is CASSERANTGELFF. As DNA, the CDR3 is TGTGCCAGCAGTGAACGAGCGAACACCGGGGAGCTGTTTTTT.

The V and J genes are TRBV2 and TRBJ1-6, with 7 bases fitting TRBD1. V shed 5 bases, J shed 3 bases, and the junction held 7 bases outside the gene matches. CDR3 length equals 16 residues. Germline V CDR1 and CDR2: SNHLY, FYNNEI. The CDR3 loop reads CASSLTGVIYNSPLHF. The CDR3 coding sequence is TGTGCCAGCAGTTTAACAGGGGTCATCTATAATTCACCCCTCCACTTT.

CDR3: CAISARAGQGAAYEQYF. Written as DNA, the CDR3 is TGTGCCATCAGCGCAAGAGCGGGACAGGGGGCAGCCTACGAGCAGTACTTC. This rearrangement joins TRBV10-3 to TRBJ2-7, with 12 nucleotides matching TRBD1. With 6 bases clipped from V and 2 bases from J, the junction kept 11 bases outside the gene matches. The germline gives CDR1 ENHRY, CDR2 SYGVKD. The CDR3 covers 17 residues.

V gene TRBV4-2 combines with J gene TRBJ2-3, with D maybe TRBD2 (6 bases). With 1 base removed from V and 0 bases from J, the gap between germline ends came to 8 bases. The CDR3 runs 15 residues. Germline assignment: CDR1 LGHNA and CDR2 YNFKEQ. This CDR3 is CASSQVAGSTDTQYF. CDR3 nucleotides: TGTGCCAGCAGCCAAGTGGCGGGAAGCACAGATACGCAGTATTTT.